Listed here are 24 T cell receptor beta chains from one sample, sequenced in a study of T cell repertoires in cytomegalovirus infection. What these receptors recognize is not known. Each CDR3 protein gets one entry after TCRdb re-called the reads with MiXCR. The sample shows roughly 800,000 distinct CDR3 sequences, 25% to 30% of them seen only once. The sequencing used cultured CD8+ T cells from PBMCs, collected from culture after CMV antigen stimulation. Receptors originate from a human donor in good health (CMV status not recorded). Some clones in this sample may be carry-over from other donors' samples.

This clonotype was seen repeatedly, ten times or more. The chain employs TRBV12-3 or TRBV12-4 and TRBJ2-1; 10 nucleotides align to TRBD1. The length of the CDR3 is 15 residues. V dropped 5 bases and J dropped 8; count of bases not matched to a gene: 9. CDR3 in DNA: TGTGCCAGCAGTCTACGACAGGGGGCTAAGGATGAGCAGTTCTTC. It specifies CASSLRQGAKDEQFF.

The chain joins TRBV14 to TRBJ2-1; D possibly matches TRBD1 or TRBD2 (7 bases each). The CDR3 has 16 residues. Germline V gene sequence: CDR1 SGHDN, CDR2 FVKESK. V gave up 4 bases and J gave up 7 bases, with 20 bases separating them. This CDR3 is CASSPTWQGGWNEQFF. CDR3 sequence (DNA): TGTGCCAGCAGCCCTACCTGGCAGGGGGGGTGGAATGAGCAGTTCTTC. Full variable domain (missing parts from reference TRBV14 and TRBJ2-1): EAGVTQFPSHSVIEKGQTVTLRCDPISGHDNLYWYRRVMGKEIKFLLHFVKESKQDESGMPNNRFLAERTGGTYSTLKVQPAELEDSGVYFCASSPTWQGGWNEQFFGPGTRLTVL.

The chain combines TRBV7-9 with TRBJ1-2, with 7 bases identical to TRBD1. The J segment lost 5 bases and the V segment lost 5 bases, leaving 8 bases of the junction unmatched. The CDR3 spans 14 residues. The germline V gene encodes CDR1 SEHNR and CDR2 FQNEAQ (reference sequence). The CDR3 sequence: CASSQPGQPYGYTF. In DNA, the CDR3 is TGTGCCAGCAGCCAACCGGGACAGCCTTATGGCTACACCTTC.

The V call is TRBV25-1, the J call TRBJ1-2; unclear D gene. Deletions cut 4 bases from V and 2 bases from J, with 5 bases between. The CDR3 runs 12 residues. The germline CDR1 and CDR2 sequences are MGHDK and SYGVNS. The CDR3 sequence: CASSGANYGYTF. The CDR3 bases are TGTGCCAGCAGTGGCGCGAACTATGGCTACACCTTC.

This clonotype was seen more than once but under ten times. The chain joins TRBV7-9 to TRBJ1-2; maybe TRBD1 (6 bases). The CDR3 spans 13 residues. Trimming took 4 bases from V and 6 from J, leaving 12 bases between them. Germline assignment: CDR1 SEHNR and CDR2 FQNEAQ (reference sequence). The CDR3 sequence is CASSYRDNDGYTF. CDR3 nucleotides: TGTGCCAGCAGCTATCGGGACAACGATGGCTACACCTTC.

The chain recombines TRBV2 with TRBJ2-6; D unresolved. The CDR3 is 15 amino acids. Germline V gives CDR1 SNHLY, CDR2 FYNNEI. Trimming cost V 8 bases and J 3 bases, with 14 bases left between them. The CDR3 loop is CASVVTGFGANVLTF. The CDR3, as DNA: TGTGCCAGCGTAGTAACGGGCTTTGGGGCCAACGTCCTGACTTTC.

This clonotype occurred a few times. V gene TRBV10-3 combines with J gene TRBJ1-3; D may be TRBD1 (5 bases). Trimming took off 3 bases at V and 5 bases at J, with 11 bases between the two ends. Germline V gene lookup returns CDR1 ENHRY and CDR2 SYGVKD. This CDR3 contains 14 residues. The CDR3 sequence: CAISETGIRNTIYF. CDR3 DNA sequence: TGTGCCATCAGTGAAACAGGTATCCGAAACACCATATATTTT.

This clonotype was seen a handful of times. V gene TRBV2 combines with J gene TRBJ2-3, with 7 bases that match TRBD2. The CDR3 contains 19 residues. Trimming took 0 bases from V and 0 from J; bases not matched to a gene: 12. The germline V gene has CDR1 SNHLY and CDR2 FYNNEI. Here the CDR3 reads CASSEAPFLGAGSTDTQYF. CDR3 sequence (DNA): TGTGCCAGCAGTGAAGCGCCCTTCCTGGGAGCGGGGAGCACAGATACGCAGTATTTT. Variable domain in full (rest from reference TRBV2 and TRBJ2-3): EPEVTQTPSHQVTQMGQEVILRCVPISNHLYFYWYRQILGQKVEFLVSFYNNEISEKSEIFDDQFSVERPDGSNFTLKIRSTKLEDSAMYFCASSEAPFLGAGSTDTQYFGPGTRLTVL.

On this clonotype: Mismatch with germline at one junction end may stem from a read error. This sequence joins TRBV4-1 and TRBJ1-3; D unresolved. The CDR3 is 16 amino acids. CDR1 and CDR2 from the germline V gene are MGHRA and YSYEKL. The CDR3 DNA sequence: TGTGCCAGCAGCCAAGATCAGGCGGGGTGGGGAAACACCATATATTTT. It is translated as CASSQDQAGWGNTIYF.

In its sample, this clonotype was seen a few times. CDR3 region: CASSPPLAGGQDTQYF. The CDR3 coding sequence is TGTGCCAGCAGCCCACCACTAGCGGGGGGCCAAGATACGCAGTATTTT. The chain couples TRBV7-9 to TRBJ2-3; TRBD2 agrees at 12 bases. V was clipped by 5 bases and J by 5 bases; unmatched bases: 8. The CDR3 is made up of 16 amino acids. Germline V gene sequence: CDR1 SEHNR, CDR2 FQNEAQ (reference sequence).

J is TRBJ1-2 and V is TRBV2, with no clear D. Germline V CDR1 and CDR2: SNHLY, FYNNEI. The CDR3 is 15 amino acids. Trimming stripped 2 bases from V and 7 bases from J, with 17 bases between. CDR3 loop: CASSELDRGIGGYTF. CDR3 coding DNA: TGTGCCAGCAGTGAACTAGATCGGGGTATCGGTGGCTACACCTTC.

This clonotype was detected a few times. For the CDR3, the DNA is TGTGCCAGCAGCTTATGGCGGGCGAGCACAGATACGCAGTATTTT. This gives the protein CASSLWRASTDTQYF. The chain joins TRBV7-4 to TRBJ2-3; D may be TRBD2 (5 bases). This CDR3 spans 15 amino acids. The germline V gene has CDR1 SGHVT and CDR2 SQSDAQ. V gave up 2 bases and J gave up 0 bases, with 9 bases separating them.

This clonotype has ten or more counts. V and J are TRBV25-1 and TRBJ2-5, with D hard to call. Germline loops: CDR1 MGHDK, CDR2 SYGVNS. The CDR3 length is 14 residues. Trimming stripped 5 bases from V and 4 bases from J, with 14 bases between. CDR3 sequence reads: CASSKTNYGETQYF. CDR3 DNA sequence: TGTGCCAGCAGTAAAACAAATTACGGAGAGACCCAGTACTTC.

Of note for this clonotype: A far more abundant clone sits one base away, making this likely a read error. The chain carries TRBV7-2 and TRBJ2-1; 9 nucleotides line up with TRBD2. CDR1 and CDR2 from the germline V gene are SGHTA and FQGNSA. The CDR3 has 16 residues. The DNA for the CDR3 is TGTGCCAGCAGCTTATTGGCGGGGGGGCCCTACAATGAGCAGTTGTTC. It translates to CASSLLAGGPYNEQLF.

The chain is built from TRBV10-2 and TRBJ1-4; 7 nucleotides match TRBD1. The CDR3 covers 15 residues. Per germline, CDR1 WSHSY and CDR2 SAAADI. J lost 8 bases, V lost 8 bases, and 14 bases had no gene match. The CDR3 reads CASGGTESIGEKLFF. Written as DNA, the CDR3 is TGCGCCAGCGGTGGGACAGAAAGCATCGGGGAAAAACTGTTTTTT.

V is TRBV19 and J is TRBJ1-1, with D unresolved. This CDR3 has 11 residues. With 6 bases removed from V and 9 bases from J, the gap between germline ends came to 11 bases. From germline, CDR1 is LNHDA and CDR2 SQIVND (reference sequence). The CDR3 region is CASSWVAQAFF. The CDR3 coding sequence is TGTGCCAGTAGCTGGGTTGCCCAAGCTTTCTTT. The whole variable domain, remainder taken from reference TRBV19 and TRBJ1-1, is DGGITQSPKYLFRKEGQNVTLSCEQNLNHDAMYWYRQDPGQGLRLIYYSQIVNDFQKGDIAEGYSVSREKKESFPLTVTSAQKNPTAFYLCASSWVAQAFFGQGTRLTVV.

This clonotype was picked up a small number of times. The gene calls are TRBV29-1 and TRBJ2-1; D is uncertain. The CDR3 runs to 11 residues. From germline, CDR1 is SQVTM and CDR2 ANQGSEA. V lost 4 bases and J lost 4, with 5 bases in between. Written as DNA, the CDR3 is TGCAGCGTTGTGGTATACAATGAGCAGTTCTTC. It specifies CSVVVYNEQFF.

The genes are TRBV7-9 and TRBJ2-1; no firm D call. This CDR3 comprises 17 residues. V was clipped by 2 bases and J by 4 bases, with 18 bases between them. Germline values: CDR1 SEHNR, CDR2 FQNEAQ (reference sequence). The CDR3 loop is CASSLIIGVASYNEQFF. For the CDR3, the DNA is TGTGCCAGCAGCTTAATCATTGGCGTCGCGTCTTACAATGAGCAGTTCTTC.

This clonotype was seen a handful of times. V and J are TRBV27 and TRBJ1-2; possibly TRBD1 for D (5 bases). Between the trimmed V and J ends, which lost 3 bases and 3 bases, there was a span of 11 bases. Germline lookup yields CDR1 MNHEY and CDR2 SMNVEV (reference sequence). There are 14 residues in the CDR3. The CDR3, as DNA: TGTGCCAGCAGTTTTGGGGGAAAGTACTATGGCTACACCTTC. Its translation: CASSFGGKYYGYTF.

The chain couples TRBV6-1 to TRBJ2-1; 9 bases map to TRBD2. Unmatched junction bases numbered 4, after V lost 2 bases and J lost 2 bases. The germline V gene encodes CDR1 MNHNS and CDR2 SASEGT. The CDR3 extends over 16 amino acids. CDR3 DNA: TGTGCCAGCAGTGAAACAGGCGGGGGGGCCTACAATGAGCAGTTCTTC. It translates to CASSETGGGAYNEQFF.

In this sample, this clonotype turned up many times. The chain uses TRBV5-1 and TRBJ1-1, with D maybe TRBD1 (6 bases). V dropped 4 bases and J dropped 2 bases, with 18 bases sitting between them. From germline, CDR1 is SGHRS and CDR2 YFSETQ. The CDR3 has 16 residues. The CDR3 here is CASSHSRTAGNTEAFF. The CDR3 DNA reads TGCGCCAGCAGCCATTCTCGGACAGCCGGCAACACTGAAGCTTTCTTT.

This clonotype was seen a handful of times. V gene TRBV6-6 combines with J gene TRBJ2-3; possibly TRBD1 or TRBD2 for D (5 bases each). V lost 6 bases and J lost 9, with 13 bases in between. Germline CDR1 is MNHNY and CDR2 is SVGAGI (reference sequence). The CDR3 spans 12 residues. This CDR3 reads CASSPLEGTQYF. The CDR3 coding sequence is TGTGCCAGCAGCCCCTTAGAGGGGACGCAGTATTTT.

This clonotype came up a few times. The chain links TRBV5-4 to TRBJ2-3; 16 nucleotides match TRBD2. CDR3 length: 16 residues. V trimming: 4 bases; J trimming: 4 bases; junction bases outside the gene matches: 3. Germline CDR1 is SGHNT and CDR2 is YYREEE (reference sequence). The CDR3 nucleotides are TGTGCCAGCAGCGGGACTAGCGGGGGGGCCGCAGATACGCAGTATTTT. The encoded protein is CASSGTSGGAADTQYF.

This chain connects TRBV2 to TRBJ2-6; a possible D gene is TRBD1 (6 bases). There are 16 residues in the CDR3. The germline V gene encodes CDR1 SNHLY and CDR2 FYNNEI. With 11 bases removed from V and 0 bases from J, the gap between germline ends came to 17 bases. CDR3 sequence: CASQGQASSGANVLTF. Written as DNA, the CDR3 is TGTGCCTCTCAGGGGCAGGCTAGCTCTGGGGCCAACGTCCTGACTTTC.